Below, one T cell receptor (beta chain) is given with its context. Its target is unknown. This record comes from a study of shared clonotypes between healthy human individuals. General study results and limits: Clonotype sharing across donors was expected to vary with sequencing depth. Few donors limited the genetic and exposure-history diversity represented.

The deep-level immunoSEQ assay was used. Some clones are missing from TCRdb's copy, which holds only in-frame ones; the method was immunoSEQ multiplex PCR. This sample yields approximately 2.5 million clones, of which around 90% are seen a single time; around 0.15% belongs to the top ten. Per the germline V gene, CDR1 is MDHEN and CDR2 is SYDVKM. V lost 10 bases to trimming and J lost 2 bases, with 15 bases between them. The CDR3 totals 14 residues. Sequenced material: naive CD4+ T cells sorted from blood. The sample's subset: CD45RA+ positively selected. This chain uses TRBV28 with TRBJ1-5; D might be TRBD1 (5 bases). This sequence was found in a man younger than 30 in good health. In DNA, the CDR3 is TGTGCCATCTTTGGGGCTTATGGCAATCAGCCCCAGCATTTT. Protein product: CAIFGAYGNQPQHF. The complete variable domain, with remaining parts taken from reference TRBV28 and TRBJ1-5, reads DVKVTQSSRYLVKRTGEKVFLECVQDMDHENMFWYRQDPGLGLRLIYFSYDVKMKEKGDIPEGYSVSREKKERFSLILESASTNQTSMYLCAIFGAYGNQPQHFGDGTRLSIL.